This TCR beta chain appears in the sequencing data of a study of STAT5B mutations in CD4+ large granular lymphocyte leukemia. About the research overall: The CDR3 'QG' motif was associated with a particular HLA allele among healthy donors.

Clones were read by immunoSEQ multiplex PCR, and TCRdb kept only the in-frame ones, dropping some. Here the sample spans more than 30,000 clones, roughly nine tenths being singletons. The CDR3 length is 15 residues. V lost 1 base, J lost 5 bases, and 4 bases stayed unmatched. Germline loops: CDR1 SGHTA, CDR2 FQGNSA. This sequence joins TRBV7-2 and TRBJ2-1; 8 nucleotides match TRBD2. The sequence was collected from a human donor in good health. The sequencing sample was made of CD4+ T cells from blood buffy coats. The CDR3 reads CASSLDGRANNEQFF. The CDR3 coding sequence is TGTGCCAGCAGCTTAGACGGGAGGGCCAACAATGAGCAGTTCTTC.